This T cell receptor (beta chain) originates from a study of T cells in women clearing cervical HPV infection. Study summary: Donors had HPV16-related CIN3 or worse; 2 had invasive cancer. Controls gave blood once infection was undetectable; cases at lesion identification.

Study results and caveats: CIN3+ cases had significantly higher TCR repertoire richness than controls, but evenness did not differ.

Per the germline V gene, CDR1 is SGHRS and CDR2 is YFSETQ. This CDR3 has 13 amino acids. MY09/MY11 PCR detected cervical HPV DNA; dot-blot assigned genotypes. With regard to this clone: The antigen remains undetermined. The read falls 3 residues short of the CDR3 end, and the missing part is taken from the germline J gene.

Using immunoSEQ multiplex PCR, the repertoire was profiled, and TCRdb retains in-frame clones only, with some absent. This listing includes about 20,000 clones. Sample: blood buffy coat. This receptor was identified in a woman aged 18-70 years with a cervical HPV16 infection that either progressed to CIN3+ or cleared (not recorded which). This chain connects TRBV5-1 to TRBJ2-4, with TRBD2 matching over 8 bases. The part of the CDR3 DNA that was read is TGCGCCAGCAACAGCGGGGGTAGCGGGACT. Translated: CASNSGGSGT. The complete CDR3 reads CASNSGGSGTQYF. The complete variable domain, with remaining parts taken from reference TRBV5-1 and TRBJ2-4, reads KAGVTQTPRYLIKTRGQQVTLSCSPISGHRSVSWYQQTPGQGLQFLFEYFSETQRNKGNFPGRFSGRQFSNSRSEMNVSTLELGDSALYLCASNSGGSGTQYFGAGTRLSVL.